This T cell receptor beta chain was retrieved from a study of OX40 agonist ivuxolimab in advanced cancers. Study at large: Of mixed ages from about 23 to 79 and averaging 60 years, the group was almost 85% male. Study conclusions and caveats: Some nonresponders likewise displayed low normalized T-cell clonal expansion.

The CDR3 has 13 amino acids. Per the germline V gene, CDR1 is SNHLY and CDR2 is FYNNEI. Trimming removed 1 base at V and 7 bases at J, with 8 bases between. On this clone: Its antigen is unknown.

Sequencing was performed with immunoSEQ multiplex PCR; in TCRdb, only in-frame clones are kept and a portion is missing. The sample includes 45,000 to 55,000 clones, 83% of them seen just once. The chain combines TRBV2 with TRBJ2-1; D not certain. The receptor was isolated from an adult with an advanced solid tumor such as melanoma, head and neck, liver or kidney cancer. The sample in question was CD4+ or CD8+ T cells sorted from blood, obtained in a trial of the OX40 agonist ivuxolimab. CDR3 nucleotides: TGTGCCAGCAGTGAAGTGGTCCGAAATGAGCAGTTCTTC. Protein sequence: CASSEVVRNEQFF.